What follows describes a single T cell receptor beta chain. Its antigen remains unknown. CD4+ T cells from unexposed donors were obtained before the COVID-19 pandemic (2011-2018). CD4+ T cells were isolated from the cells after 10 days of culture. Cells permitting, SARS-CoV-2 S/N and four cold-coronavirus spikes were tested on unexposed-donor CD4+ T cells. Sequencing used immunoSEQ multiplex PCR; TCRdb keeps in-frame clones, though not all of them. The sample yields some 21,000 clones, under 80% seen once. The source of the sample is a study of CD4 T cells in relation to SARS-CoV-2 and coronaviruses. The CDR3 consists of 12 residues. V lost 8 bases and J 7 bases, leaving 14 bases between the germline ends. Germline V gives CDR1 SNHLY, CDR2 FYNNEI.

The chain joins TRBV2 to TRBJ1-2; D not resolved. Sequencing was carried out using CD4+ T cells from PBMCs, cultured in vitro. This sequence was found in a human donor in good health. This CDR3 is CASGYLQSGYTF. In DNA form, the CDR3 reads TGTGCCAGCGGGTACCTTCAAAGTGGCTACACCTTC.